The entry that follows covers one T cell receptor beta chain sequence. This clone was counted a single time. Which antigen it targets is not known. Base qualities were left out, and no much larger clone turns up one base away. Per the publication, the time point label means: before neoadjuvant nivolumab. None of the patients had received prior systemic or radiation treatment, and all were newly diagnosed with stage II-IVA oral cavity squamous cell carcinoma. The cohort was made up of patients with locally advanced, HPV-negative oral cavity squamous cell carcinoma. Peripheral blood mononuclear cells were analyzed directly and were not maintained or expanded in culture. The samples were obtained from a longitudinal correlative study of a single-arm phase II trial testing neoadjuvant nivolumab in oral cavity squamous cell carcinoma. Subject-matched pre- and post-treatment PBMCs and tumors from three responders and three non-responders underwent genomic DNA-based TCRbeta sequencing. Peripheral blood mononuclear cells were collected before nivolumab treatment and were collected again after treatment, at the time of surgery. Genomic DNA was isolated from PBMCs using the Maxwell RSC DNA from Cells kit.

Looking up the germline V gene yields CDR1 SGHTA and CDR2 FQGNSA. The CDR3 has 14 amino acids, counting the end cysteine and phenylalanine. The sequence is cut down to CDR3 DNA, 42 bases in frame from base 1. Deletion took 2 bases off V and 5 bases off J, with a span of 12 bases between the germline ends. The data are from a study of neoadjuvant anti-PD-1 for oral cavity cancer listed by TCRdb under 2021. The study in broad terms: Before curative-intent surgical resection, most patients were given three to four biweekly doses of nivolumab at 3 mg/kg. There were more than 10 patients in the parent correlative cohort, and the response rate was 33%. For patients who did not progress, a fourth nivolumab dose was given around day 43, followed by definitive surgical resection on days 50-56. Under RECIST 1.1, a patient counted as a responder if showing complete response, partial response or stable disease, and as a non-responder if showing progression. Paper-wide results and their limitations: Higher pretreatment blood Treg/Th17 ratios correlated with both higher pretreatment blood TCRbeta clonality and lower post-treatment tumor TCRbeta clonality. Within PBMCs, T cell clonality (Gini index) was significantly higher in non-responders than responders after neoadjuvant nivolumab. TCR analyses included only three patients per response group, and the authors called for larger cohorts for validation.

For deep sequencing, each PBMC sample was run in six replicates, with libraries mostly built from approximately 520 ng of input genomic DNA. The immunoSEQ hsTCRbeta kit was used to prepare TCRbeta libraries, following the manufacturer's instructions. The finished libraries were brought together in one pool at 3 to 3.5 nM, which was then read using an Illumina NovaSeq 6000 S4 flow cell. The authors processed their data as follows. The immunoSEQ Analyzer was used for raw data preprocessing and quality control. The analysis was limited to productive rearrangements, and each clonotype was defined by a unique CDR3 amino acid sequence. Repertoire clonality was estimated as the Gini-Simpson index, computed with the R package tcR. Student's t test was used to compare Gini indices, and Pearson correlation was used to assess associations with tumor size change. In TCRdb, the immuneACCESS table is reduced to in-frame sequences with V and J assigned. These tables do not hold every clone; where another copy was compared, an unresolved V gene accounts for under half, and the others remain unexplained. That table supplies the V and J calls and clone size; D and trimming were determined from the DNA. For this sample the table gives 13,000 to 15,000 clones, of which approximately 71% were detected only once. The top ten clonotypes cover 2.9% of the sample.

This receptor was obtained from a person between 40 and 80 years old with oral cavity squamous cell carcinoma. Sequencing was performed on PBMCs, taken before nivolumab (anti-PD-1) treatment. The chain uses TRBV7-2 and TRBJ1-1, with TRBD1 tentatively as D gene (5 bases match). The DNA sequence is TGTGCCAGCAGCTTATCACCATCAGGGACTGAAGCTTTCTTT. It specifies CASSLSPSGTEAFF.